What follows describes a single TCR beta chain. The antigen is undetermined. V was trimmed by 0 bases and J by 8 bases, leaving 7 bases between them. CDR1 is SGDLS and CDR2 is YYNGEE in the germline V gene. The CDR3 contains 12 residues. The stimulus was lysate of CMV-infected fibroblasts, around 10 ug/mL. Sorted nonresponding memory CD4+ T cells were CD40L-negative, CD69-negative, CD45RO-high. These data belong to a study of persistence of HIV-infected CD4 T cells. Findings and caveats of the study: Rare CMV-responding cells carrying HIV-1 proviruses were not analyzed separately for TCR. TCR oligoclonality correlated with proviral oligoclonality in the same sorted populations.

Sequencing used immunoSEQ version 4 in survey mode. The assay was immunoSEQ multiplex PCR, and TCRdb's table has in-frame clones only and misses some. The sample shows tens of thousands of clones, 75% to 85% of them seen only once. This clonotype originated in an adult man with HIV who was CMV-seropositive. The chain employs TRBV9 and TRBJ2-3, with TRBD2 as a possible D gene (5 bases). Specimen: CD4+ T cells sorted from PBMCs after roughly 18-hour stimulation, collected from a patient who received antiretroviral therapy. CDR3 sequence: CASSVGGGTQYF. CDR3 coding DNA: TGTGCCAGCAGCGTAGGAGGAGGTACGCAGTATTTT. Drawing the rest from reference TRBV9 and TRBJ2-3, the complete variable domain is DSGVTQTPKHLITATGQRVTLRCSPRSGDLSVYWYQQSLDQGLQFLIQYYNGEERAKGNILERFSAQQFPDLHSELNLSSLELGDSALYFCASSVGGGTQYFGPGTRLTVL.